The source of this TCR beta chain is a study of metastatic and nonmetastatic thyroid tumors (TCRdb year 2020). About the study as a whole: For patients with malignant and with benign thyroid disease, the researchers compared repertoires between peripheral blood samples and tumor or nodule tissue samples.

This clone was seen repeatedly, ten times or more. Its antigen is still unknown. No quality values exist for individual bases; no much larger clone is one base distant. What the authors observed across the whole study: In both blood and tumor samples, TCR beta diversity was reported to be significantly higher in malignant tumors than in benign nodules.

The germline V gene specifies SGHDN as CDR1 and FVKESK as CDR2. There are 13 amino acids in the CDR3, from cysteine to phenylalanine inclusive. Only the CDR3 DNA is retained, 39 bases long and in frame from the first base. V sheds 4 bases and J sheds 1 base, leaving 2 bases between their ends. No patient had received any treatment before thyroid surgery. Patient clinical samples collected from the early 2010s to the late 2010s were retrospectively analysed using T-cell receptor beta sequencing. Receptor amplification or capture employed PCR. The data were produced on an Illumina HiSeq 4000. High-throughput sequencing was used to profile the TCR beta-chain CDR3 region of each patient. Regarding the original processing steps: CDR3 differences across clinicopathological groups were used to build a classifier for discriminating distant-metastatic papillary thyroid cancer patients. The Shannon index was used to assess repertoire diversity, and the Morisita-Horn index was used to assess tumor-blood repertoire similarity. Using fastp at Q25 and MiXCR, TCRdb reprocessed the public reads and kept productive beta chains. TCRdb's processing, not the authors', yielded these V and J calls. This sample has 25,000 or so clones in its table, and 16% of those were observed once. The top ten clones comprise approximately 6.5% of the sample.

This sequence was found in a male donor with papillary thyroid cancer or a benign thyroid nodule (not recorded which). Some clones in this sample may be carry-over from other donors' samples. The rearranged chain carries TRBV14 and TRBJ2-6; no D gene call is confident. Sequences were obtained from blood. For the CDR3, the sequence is CASSPSGANVLTF. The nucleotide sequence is TGTGCCAGCAGCCCTTCTGGGGCCAACGTCCTGACTTTC.